This T cell receptor (beta chain) was sequenced during a study of blood T cell repertoires in COVID-19. Overall study: Both acute and convalescent COVID-19 samples were obtained from the United States, Italy and Spain. In each case, the material was cDNA or gDNA derived from T cells, B-cell-depleted T cells, or PBMCs.

Methods used by the authors: Using reference gene primer amplification, nucleated cell counts were estimated. TCRdb's copy holds only in-frame clones and misses some; the assay was immunoSEQ multiplex PCR. Clone size and the V and J calls come from that table; the DNA yielded D and trimming. The sample holds 150,000 to 200,000 clones, 89% seen once. The germline V gene encodes CDR1 WNHNN and CDR2 SYGVQD (reference sequence). The CDR3 consists of 14 residues. V dropped 5 bases and J dropped 5; count of bases not matched to a gene: 4. What was sequenced was peripheral blood. This clonotype originated in a man younger than 30 who had recovered from COVID-19. This chain joins TRBV10-1 and TRBJ2-1, with 9 bases fitting TRBD2. The DNA for the CDR3 is TGCGCCAGCAGTTACGCGGGAGGGGACAATGAGCAGTTCTTC. Amino acid sequence: CASSYAGGDNEQFF.